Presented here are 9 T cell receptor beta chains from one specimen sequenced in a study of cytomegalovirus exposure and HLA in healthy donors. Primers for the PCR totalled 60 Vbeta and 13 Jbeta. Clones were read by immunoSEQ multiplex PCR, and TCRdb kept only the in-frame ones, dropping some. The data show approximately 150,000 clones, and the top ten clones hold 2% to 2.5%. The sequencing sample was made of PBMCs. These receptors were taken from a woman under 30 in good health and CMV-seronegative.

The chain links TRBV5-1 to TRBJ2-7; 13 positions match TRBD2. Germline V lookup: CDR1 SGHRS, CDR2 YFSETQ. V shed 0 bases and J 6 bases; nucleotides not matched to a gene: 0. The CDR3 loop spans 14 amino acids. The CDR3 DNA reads TGCGCCAGCAGCTTGGGGACTAGCGGGAGCGAGCAGTACGTC. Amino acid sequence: CASSLGTSGSEQYV.

The CDR3 here is CASSLRAGTGDEKLFF. The DNA of the CDR3 is TGTGCCAGCAGCTTGAGGGCTGGGACAGGGGATGAAAAACTGTTTTTT. The chain carries TRBV5-6 and TRBJ1-4; 10 bases are a match to TRBD1. The CDR3 has 16 residues. The trim removed 1 base at V and 6 bases at J, leaving 6 bases unmatched. Germline V gene lookup returns CDR1 SGHDT and CDR2 YYEEEE. Full variable domain (missing parts from reference TRBV5-6 and TRBJ1-4): DAGVTQSPTHLIKTRGQQVTLRCSPKSGHDTVSWYQQALGQGPQFIFQYYEEEERQRGNFPDRFSGHQFPNYSSELNVNALLLGDSALYLCASSLRAGTGDEKLFFGSGTQLSVL.

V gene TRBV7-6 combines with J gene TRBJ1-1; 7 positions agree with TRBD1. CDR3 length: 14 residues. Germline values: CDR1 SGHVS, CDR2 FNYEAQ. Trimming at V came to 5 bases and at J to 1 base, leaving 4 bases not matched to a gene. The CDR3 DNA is TGTGCCAGCAGCCGGGACAGCGGGAACACTGAAGCTTTCTTT. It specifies CASSRDSGNTEAFF.

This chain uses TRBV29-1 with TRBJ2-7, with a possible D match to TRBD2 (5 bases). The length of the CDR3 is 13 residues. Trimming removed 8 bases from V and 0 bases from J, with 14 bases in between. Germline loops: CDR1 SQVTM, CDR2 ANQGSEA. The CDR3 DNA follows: TGCAGCTTTAAGTCGGGGAGCTCCTACGAGCAGTACTTC. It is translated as CSFKSGSSYEQYF.

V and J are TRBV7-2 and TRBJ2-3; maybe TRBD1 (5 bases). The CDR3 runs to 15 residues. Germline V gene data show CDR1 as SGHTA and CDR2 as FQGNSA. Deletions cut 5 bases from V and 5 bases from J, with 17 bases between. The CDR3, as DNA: TGTGCCAGCAGCCTAGTAAGGGGTTCGGTAGATACGCAGTATTTT. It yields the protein CASSLVRGSVDTQYF.

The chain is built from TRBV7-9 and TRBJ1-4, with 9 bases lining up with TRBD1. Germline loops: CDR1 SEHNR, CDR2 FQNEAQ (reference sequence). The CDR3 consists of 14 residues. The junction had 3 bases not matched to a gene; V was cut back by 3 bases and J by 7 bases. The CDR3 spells CASSFGQGSEKLFF. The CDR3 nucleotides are TGTGCCAGCAGCTTTGGACAGGGGAGTGAAAAACTGTTTTTT.

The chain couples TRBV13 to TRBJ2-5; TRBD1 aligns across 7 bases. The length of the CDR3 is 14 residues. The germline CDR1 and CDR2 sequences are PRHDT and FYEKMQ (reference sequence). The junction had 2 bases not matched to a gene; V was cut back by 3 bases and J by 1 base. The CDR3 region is CASSFRDSQETQYF. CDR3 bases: TGTGCCAGCAGCTTCCGGGACAGCCAAGAGACCCAGTACTTC.

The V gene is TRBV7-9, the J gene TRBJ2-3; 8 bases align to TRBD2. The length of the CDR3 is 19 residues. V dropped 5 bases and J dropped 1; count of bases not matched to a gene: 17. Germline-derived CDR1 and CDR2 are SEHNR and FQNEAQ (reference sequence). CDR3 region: CASSLLGLVGAGGTDTQYF. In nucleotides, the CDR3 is TGTGCCAGCAGCCTCTTGGGACTAGTGGGTGCGGGCGGCACAGATACGCAGTATTTT.

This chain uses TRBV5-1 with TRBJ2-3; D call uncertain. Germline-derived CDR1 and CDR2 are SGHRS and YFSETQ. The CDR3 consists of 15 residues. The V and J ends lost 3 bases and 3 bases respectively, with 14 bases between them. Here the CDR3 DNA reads TGCGCCAGCAGCTATAGCTTGGGTGAGACAGATACGCAGTATTTT. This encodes CASSYSLGETDTQYF.